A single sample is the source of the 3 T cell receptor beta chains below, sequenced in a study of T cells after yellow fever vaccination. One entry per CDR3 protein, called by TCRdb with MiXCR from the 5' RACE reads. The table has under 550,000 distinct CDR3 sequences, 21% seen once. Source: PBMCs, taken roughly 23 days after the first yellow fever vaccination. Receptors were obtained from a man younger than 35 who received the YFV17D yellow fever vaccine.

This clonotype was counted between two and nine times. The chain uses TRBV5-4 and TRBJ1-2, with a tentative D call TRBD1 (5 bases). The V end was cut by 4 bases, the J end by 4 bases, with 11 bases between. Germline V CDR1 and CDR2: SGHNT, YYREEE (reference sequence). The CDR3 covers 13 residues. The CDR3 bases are TGTGCCAGCAGCGCTTCCAGGGCCTATGGCTACACCTTC. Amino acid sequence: CASSASRAYGYTF.

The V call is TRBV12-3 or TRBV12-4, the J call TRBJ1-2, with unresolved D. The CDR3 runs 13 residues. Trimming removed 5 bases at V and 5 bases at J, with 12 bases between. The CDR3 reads CASSPSSPYGYTF. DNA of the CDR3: TGTGCCAGCAGTCCCTCGAGCCCTTATGGCTACACCTTC.

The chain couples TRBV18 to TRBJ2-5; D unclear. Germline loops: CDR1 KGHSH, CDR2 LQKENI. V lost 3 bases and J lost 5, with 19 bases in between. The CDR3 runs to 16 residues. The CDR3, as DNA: TGTGCCAGCTCACCTGGAAGCACTGCGGTGGACGAGACCCAGTACTTC. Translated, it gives CASSPGSTAVDETQYF.